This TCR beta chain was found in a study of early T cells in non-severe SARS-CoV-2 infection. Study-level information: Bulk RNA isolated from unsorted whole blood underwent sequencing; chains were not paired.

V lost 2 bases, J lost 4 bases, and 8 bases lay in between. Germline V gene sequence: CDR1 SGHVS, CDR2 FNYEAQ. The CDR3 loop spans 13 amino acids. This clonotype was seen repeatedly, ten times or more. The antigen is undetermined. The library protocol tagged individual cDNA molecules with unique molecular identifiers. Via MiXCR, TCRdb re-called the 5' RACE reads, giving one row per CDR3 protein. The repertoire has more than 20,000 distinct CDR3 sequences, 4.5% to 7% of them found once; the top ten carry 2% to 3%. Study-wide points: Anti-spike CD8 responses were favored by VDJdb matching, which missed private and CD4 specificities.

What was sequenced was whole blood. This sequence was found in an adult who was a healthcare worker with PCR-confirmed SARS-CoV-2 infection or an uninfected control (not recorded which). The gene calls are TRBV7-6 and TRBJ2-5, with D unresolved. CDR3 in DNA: TGTGCCAGCAGCTTAAGGGTGAGAGAGACCCAGTACTTC. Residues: CASSLRVRETQYF.